This TCR beta chain came from a study of T cell responses to AZD1222 COVID-19 vaccine. Overall study results and limits: Spike-spanning, vaccine-associated CD4 TCRs were dominant at 160-218 and 743-854.

Comments on this clone: Its antigen is undetermined.

Data came from immunoSEQ multiplex PCR; TCRdb stores just in-frame clones and leaves some out. Of approximately 110,000 clones in the sample, roughly 90% were seen once. Looked up from germline, CDR1 is MGHDK and CDR2 is SYGVNS. Trimming left V 1 base short and J 15 bases short, with 16 bases between. The length of the CDR3 is 13 residues. This receptor was obtained from an adult in good health. The material sequenced was peripheral blood, taken on day 0 of AZD1222 vaccination. The V gene is TRBV25-1, the J gene TRBJ2-1; a weak D match, TRBD2 (5 bases). The CDR3 DNA reads as TGTGCCAGCAGTGAATCCGGGGTTTCCCACACGTTCTTC. Amino acids: CASSESGVSHTFF.